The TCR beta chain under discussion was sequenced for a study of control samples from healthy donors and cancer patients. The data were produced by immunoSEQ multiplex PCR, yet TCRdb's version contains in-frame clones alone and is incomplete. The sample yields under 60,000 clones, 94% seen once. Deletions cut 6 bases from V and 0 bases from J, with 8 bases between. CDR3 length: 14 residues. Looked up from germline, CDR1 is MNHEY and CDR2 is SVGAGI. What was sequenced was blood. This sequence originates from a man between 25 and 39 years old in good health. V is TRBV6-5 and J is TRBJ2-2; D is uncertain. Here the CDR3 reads CASRANTNTGELFF. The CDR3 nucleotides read TGTGCCAGCAGAGCGAACACGAACACCGGGGAGCTGTTTTTT.